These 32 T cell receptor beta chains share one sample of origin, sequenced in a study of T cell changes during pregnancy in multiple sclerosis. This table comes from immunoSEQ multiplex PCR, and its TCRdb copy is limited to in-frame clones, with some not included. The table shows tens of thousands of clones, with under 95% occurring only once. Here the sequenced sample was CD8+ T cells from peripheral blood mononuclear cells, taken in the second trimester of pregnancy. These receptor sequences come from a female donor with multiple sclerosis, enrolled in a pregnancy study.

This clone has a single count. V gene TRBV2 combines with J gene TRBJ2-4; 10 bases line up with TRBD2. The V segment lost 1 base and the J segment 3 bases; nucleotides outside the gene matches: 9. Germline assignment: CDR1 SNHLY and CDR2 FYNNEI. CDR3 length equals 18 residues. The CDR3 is CASSEGPASGGIKNIQYF. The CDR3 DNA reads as TGTGCCAGCAGTGAAGGGCCAGCTAGCGGGGGAATCAAAAACATTCAGTACTTC.

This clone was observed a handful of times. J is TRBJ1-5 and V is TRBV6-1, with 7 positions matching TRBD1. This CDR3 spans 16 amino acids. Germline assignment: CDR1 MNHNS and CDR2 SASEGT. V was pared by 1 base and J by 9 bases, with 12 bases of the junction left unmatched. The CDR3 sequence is CASSEGAGGEGRPQHF. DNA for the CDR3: TGTGCCAGCAGTGAAGGGGCAGGGGGAGAAGGAAGGCCCCAGCATTTT.

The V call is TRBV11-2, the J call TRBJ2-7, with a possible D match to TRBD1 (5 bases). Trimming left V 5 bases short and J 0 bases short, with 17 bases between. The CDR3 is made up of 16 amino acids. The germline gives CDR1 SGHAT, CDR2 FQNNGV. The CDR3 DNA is TGTGCCAGCAGCGGGATAGGACGGACAAGCTCCTACGAGCAGTACTTC. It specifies CASSGIGRTSSYEQYF.

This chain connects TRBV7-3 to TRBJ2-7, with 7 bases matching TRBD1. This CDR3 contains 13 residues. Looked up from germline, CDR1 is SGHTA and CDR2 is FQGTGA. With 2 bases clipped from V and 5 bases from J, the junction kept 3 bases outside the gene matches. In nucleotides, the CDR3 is TGTGCCAGCAGCTTAGGACAGGTGAACGAGCAGTACTTC. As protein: CASSLGQVNEQYF.

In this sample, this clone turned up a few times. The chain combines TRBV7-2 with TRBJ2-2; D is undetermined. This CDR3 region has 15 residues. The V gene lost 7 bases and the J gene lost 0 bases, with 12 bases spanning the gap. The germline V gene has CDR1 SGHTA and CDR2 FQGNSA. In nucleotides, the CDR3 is TGTGCCAGCACCCCCTTACCAGCGAACACCGGGGAGCTGTTTTTT. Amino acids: CASTPLPANTGELFF.

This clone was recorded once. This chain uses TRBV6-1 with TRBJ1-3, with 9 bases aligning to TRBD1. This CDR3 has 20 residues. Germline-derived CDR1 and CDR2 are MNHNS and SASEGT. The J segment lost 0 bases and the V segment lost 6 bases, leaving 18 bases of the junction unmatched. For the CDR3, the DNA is TGTGCCAGCAGAGAATGGGGGTTTGGACAGGGGCTATTCTCTGGAAACACCATATATTTT. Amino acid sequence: CASREWGFGQGLFSGNTIYF.

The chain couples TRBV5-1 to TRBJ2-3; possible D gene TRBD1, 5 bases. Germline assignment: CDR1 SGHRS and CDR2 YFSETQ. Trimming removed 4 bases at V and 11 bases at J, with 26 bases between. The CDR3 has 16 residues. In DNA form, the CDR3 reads TGCGCCAGCAGCACAGCCCCAGGACAAGCCACATACGGGCAGTATTTT. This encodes CASSTAPGQATYGQYF.

The CDR3 DNA sequence: TGTGCCAGCAGCTTTAGCGGGAGCCCTGCAGATACGCAGTATTTT. This encodes CASSFSGSPADTQYF. The chain joins TRBV11-2 to TRBJ2-3, with 9 bases matching TRBD2. The CDR3 loop spans 15 amino acids. Per germline, CDR1 SGHAT and CDR2 FQNNGV. V was pared by 3 bases and J by 4 bases, with 5 bases of the junction left unmatched.

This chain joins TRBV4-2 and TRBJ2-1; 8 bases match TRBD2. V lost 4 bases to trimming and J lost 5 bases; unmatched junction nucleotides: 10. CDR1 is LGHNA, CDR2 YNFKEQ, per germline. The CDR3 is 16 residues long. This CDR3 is CASSPSQRELNNEQFF. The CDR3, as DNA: TGTGCCAGCAGCCCATCGCAGCGGGAGCTAAACAATGAGCAGTTCTTC.

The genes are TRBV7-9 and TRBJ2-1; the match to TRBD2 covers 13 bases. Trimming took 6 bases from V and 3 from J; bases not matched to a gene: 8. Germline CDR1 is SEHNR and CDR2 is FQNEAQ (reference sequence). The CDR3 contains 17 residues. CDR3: CASRSGTSGDYYNEQFF. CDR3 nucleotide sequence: TGTGCCAGCAGATCCGGGACTAGCGGGGATTACTACAATGAGCAGTTCTTC.

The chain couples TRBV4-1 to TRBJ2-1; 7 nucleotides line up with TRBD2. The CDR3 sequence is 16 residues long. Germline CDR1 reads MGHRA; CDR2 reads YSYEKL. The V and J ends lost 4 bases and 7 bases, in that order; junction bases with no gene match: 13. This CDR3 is CASSRALAPPSNEQFF. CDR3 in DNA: TGCGCCAGCAGCCGCGCACTAGCGCCGCCGTCTAATGAGCAGTTCTTC.

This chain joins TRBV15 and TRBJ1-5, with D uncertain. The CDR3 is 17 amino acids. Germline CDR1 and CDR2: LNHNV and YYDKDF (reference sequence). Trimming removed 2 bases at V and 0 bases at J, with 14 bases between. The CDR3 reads CATSRTPYDYSNQPQHF. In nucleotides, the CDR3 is TGTGCCACCAGCAGAACCCCCTACGATTATAGCAATCAGCCCCAGCATTTT.

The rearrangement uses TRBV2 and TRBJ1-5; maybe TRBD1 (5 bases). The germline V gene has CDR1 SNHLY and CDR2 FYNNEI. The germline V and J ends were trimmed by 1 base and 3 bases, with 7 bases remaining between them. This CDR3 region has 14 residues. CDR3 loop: CASSEGQYNQPQHF. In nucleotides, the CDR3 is TGTGCCAGCAGTGAAGGACAGTACAATCAGCCCCAGCATTTT.

The CDR3 bases are TGTGCCAGCAGCTTAGTGGCTAGCGGGAGGAAGGCGCCCACCCAGACCCAGTACTTC. Its translation: CASSLVASGRKAPTQTQYF. This rearrangement joins TRBV7-8 to TRBJ2-5; 11 bases align to TRBD2. J was trimmed by 6 bases and V by 1 base; bases with no gene match: 16. Germline assignment: CDR1 SGHVS and CDR2 FQNEAQ. The CDR3 sequence is 19 residues long.

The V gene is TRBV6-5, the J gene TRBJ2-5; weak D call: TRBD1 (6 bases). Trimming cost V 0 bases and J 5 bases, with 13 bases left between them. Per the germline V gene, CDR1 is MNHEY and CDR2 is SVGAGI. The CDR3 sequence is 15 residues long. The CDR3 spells CASSYSQGISETQYF. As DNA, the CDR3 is TGTGCCAGCAGTTACTCACAGGGTATCAGCGAGACCCAGTACTTC.

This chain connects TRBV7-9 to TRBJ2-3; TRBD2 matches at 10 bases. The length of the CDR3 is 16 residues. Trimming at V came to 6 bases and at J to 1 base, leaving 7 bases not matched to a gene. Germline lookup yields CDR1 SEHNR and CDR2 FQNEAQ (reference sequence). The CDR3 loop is CASRASGRGGTDTQYF. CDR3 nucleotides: TGTGCCAGCAGGGCTAGCGGGAGAGGGGGCACAGATACGCAGTATTTT.

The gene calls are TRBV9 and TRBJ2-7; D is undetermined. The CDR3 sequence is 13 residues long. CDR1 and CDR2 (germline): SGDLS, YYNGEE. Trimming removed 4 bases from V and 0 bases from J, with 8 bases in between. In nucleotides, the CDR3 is TGTGCCAGCAGCCTAGACAACTCCTACGAGCAGTACTTC. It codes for CASSLDNSYEQYF.

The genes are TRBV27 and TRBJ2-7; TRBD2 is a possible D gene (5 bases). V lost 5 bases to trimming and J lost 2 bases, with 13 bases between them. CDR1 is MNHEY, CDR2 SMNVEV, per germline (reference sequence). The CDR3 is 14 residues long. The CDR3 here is CASSGSGIAYEQYF. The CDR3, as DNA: TGTGCCAGCAGTGGTTCGGGGATTGCCTACGAGCAGTACTTC.

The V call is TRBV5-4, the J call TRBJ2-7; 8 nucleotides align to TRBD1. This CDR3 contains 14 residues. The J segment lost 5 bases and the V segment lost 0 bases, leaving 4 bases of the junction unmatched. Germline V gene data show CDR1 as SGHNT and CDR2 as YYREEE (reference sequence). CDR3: CASSLGQGPNEQYF. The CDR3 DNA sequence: TGTGCCAGCAGCTTGGGACAGGGGCCTAACGAGCAGTACTTC.

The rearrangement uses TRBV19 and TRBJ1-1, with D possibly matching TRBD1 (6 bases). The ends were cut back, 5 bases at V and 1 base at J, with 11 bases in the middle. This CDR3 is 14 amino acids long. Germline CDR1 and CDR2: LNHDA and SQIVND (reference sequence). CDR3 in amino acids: CASSAQGQNTEAFF. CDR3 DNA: TGTGCCAGTAGTGCCCAGGGACAGAACACTGAAGCTTTCTTT.

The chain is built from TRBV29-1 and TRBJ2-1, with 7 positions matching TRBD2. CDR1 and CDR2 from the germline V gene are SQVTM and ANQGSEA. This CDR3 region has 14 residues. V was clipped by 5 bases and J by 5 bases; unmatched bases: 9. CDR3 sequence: CSVPDWGGDNEQFF. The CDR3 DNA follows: TGCAGCGTTCCTGACTGGGGAGGGGACAATGAGCAGTTCTTC.

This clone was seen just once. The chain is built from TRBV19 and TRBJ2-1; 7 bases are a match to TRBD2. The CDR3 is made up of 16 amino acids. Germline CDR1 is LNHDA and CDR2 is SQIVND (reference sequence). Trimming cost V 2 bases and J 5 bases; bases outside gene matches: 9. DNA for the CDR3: TGTGCCAGTAGTATACACCTCGCGGGAGTTAACAATGAGCAGTTCTTC. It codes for CASSIHLAGVNNEQFF. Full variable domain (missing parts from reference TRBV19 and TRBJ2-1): DGGITQSPKYLFRKEGQNVTLSCEQNLNHDAMYWYRQDPGQGLRLIYYSQIVNDFQKGDIAEGYSVSREKKESFPLTVTSAQKNPTAFYLCASSIHLAGVNNEQFFGPGTRLTVL.

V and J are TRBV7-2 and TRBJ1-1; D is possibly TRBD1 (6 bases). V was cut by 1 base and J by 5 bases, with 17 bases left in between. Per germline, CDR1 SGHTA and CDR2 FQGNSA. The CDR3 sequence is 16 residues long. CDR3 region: CASSLGGRGVNTEAFF. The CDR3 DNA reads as TGTGCCAGCAGCTTAGGGGGGAGGGGGGTAAATACTGAAGCTTTCTTT.

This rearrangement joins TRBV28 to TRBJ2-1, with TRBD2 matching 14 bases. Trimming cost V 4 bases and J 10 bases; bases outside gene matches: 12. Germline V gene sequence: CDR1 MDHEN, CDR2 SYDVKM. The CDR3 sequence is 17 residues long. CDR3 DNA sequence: TGTGCCAGCAGTTCAGAAACCGGGACTAGCGGGGGCCTAGAGCAGTTCTTC. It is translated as CASSSETGTSGGLEQFF.

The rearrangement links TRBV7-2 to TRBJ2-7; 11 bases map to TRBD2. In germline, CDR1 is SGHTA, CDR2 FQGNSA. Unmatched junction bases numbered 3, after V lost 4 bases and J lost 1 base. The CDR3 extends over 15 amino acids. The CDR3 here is CASSYRTSGSYEQYF. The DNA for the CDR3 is TGTGCCAGCAGCTACAGGACTAGCGGGTCCTACGAGCAGTACTTC.

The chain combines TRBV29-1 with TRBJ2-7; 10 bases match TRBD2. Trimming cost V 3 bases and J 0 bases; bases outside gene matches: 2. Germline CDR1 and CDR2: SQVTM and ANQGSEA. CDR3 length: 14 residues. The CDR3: CSVEASGSSYEQYF. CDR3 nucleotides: TGCAGCGTTGAGGCTAGCGGGAGCTCCTACGAGCAGTACTTC.

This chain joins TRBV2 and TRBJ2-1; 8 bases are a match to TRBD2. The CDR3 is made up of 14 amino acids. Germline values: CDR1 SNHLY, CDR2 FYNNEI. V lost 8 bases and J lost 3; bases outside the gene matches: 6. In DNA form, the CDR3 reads TGTGCCAGCCTGGCGGGAGGAATCTACAATGAGCAGTTCTTC. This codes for CASLAGGIYNEQFF.

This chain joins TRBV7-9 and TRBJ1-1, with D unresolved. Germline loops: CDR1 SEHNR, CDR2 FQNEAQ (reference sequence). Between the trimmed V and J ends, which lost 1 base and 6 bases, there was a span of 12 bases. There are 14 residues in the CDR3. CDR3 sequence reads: CASSLVPEVSEAFF. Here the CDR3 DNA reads TGTGCCAGCAGCTTAGTCCCGGAGGTCTCTGAAGCTTTCTTT.

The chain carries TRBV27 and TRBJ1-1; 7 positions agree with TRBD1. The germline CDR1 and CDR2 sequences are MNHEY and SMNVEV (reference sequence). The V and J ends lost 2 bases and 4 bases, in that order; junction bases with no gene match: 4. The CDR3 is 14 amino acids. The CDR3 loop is CASSLRTGGTEAFF. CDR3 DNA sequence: TGTGCCAGCAGTTTAAGGACAGGCGGCACTGAAGCTTTCTTT.

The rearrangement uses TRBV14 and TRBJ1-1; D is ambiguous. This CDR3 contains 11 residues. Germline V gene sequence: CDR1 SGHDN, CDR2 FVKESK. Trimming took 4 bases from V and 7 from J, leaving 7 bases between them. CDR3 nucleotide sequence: TGTGCCAGCAGCCCCCTCGGTGAAGCTTTCTTT. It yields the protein CASSPLGEAFF. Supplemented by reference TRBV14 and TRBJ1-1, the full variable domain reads EAGVTQFPSHSVIEKGQTVTLRCDPISGHDNLYWYRRVMGKEIKFLLHFVKESKQDESGMPNNRFLAERTGGTYSTLKVQPAELEDSGVYFCASSPLGEAFFGQGTRLTVV.

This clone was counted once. The CDR3 reads CASSFDFFGEQYF. The CDR3 DNA sequence: TGTGCCAGTAGTTTCGACTTTTTCGGCGAGCAGTACTTC. The V and J genes are TRBV19 and TRBJ2-7; D gene unclear. V was pared by 5 bases and J by 6 bases, with 14 bases between. This CDR3 comprises 13 residues. Germline V gene sequence: CDR1 LNHDA, CDR2 SQIVND (reference sequence).

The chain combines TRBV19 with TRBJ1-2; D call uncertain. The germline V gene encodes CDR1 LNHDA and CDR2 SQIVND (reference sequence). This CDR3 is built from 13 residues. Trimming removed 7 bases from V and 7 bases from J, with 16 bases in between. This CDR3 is CASTRGELLGYTF. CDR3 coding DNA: TGTGCCAGTACCCGCGGGGAGTTACTTGGCTACACCTTC.